A selection of T cell receptor beta chains follows, all from one sample in a study of blood T cells in healthy people across ages. TCRdb processed the 5' RACE reads anew with MiXCR; each CDR3 protein has one entry. Of hundreds of thousands of distinct CDR3 sequences listed, about half are singletons. Sequenced: blood. All receptors come from a man in his 60s in good health. CDR3s leave out the opening cysteine and the closing phenylalanine or tryptophan.

V: TRBV5-5; CDR3: ASSLAGGQGYEQF
V: TRBV6-1; CDR3: ASTGPGRDTQY
V: TRBV7-8; CDR3: ASRTGEWQETQY
V: TRBV5-1; CDR3: ASSPQGRASYEQY
V: TRBV12-3/TRBV12-4; CDR3: ASSLALAVYEQY
V: TRBV3-1; CDR3: ASSQSREGEQY
V: TRBV7-8; CDR3: ASANGGQTTLQETQY
V: TRBV5-1; CDR3: ASSPGDRHSYEQY
V: TRBV27; CDR3: ASTTREGYGYT
V: TRBV7-3; CDR3: ASSLGKGEQF
V: TRBV7-8; CDR3: ASSPPQGFSYEQY